This TCR beta chain was identified during a study of PD-1 blockade in classical Hodgkin lymphoma. Study-level points and caveats: Complete responders' diversity at baseline resembled that of newly diagnosed patients. When set against healthy donors, newly diagnosed patients were reported to show lower baseline TCR diversity.

As to this clone: What it recognizes is unknown.

This sample's time point: cycle 4 day 1 (C4D1), after less than 7 weeks of nivolumab. Every one of the patients relapsed after autologous stem cell transplantation (brentuximab vedotin exposure was variable). By magnetic negative selection, CD8+ T cells were isolated from the thawed PBMCs. Trimming took off 7 bases at V and 0 bases at J, with 12 bases between the two ends. This CDR3 is built from 14 residues. Germline lookup yields CDR1 MNHGY and CDR2 SVAAGI. The data were produced by immunoSEQ multiplex PCR, yet TCRdb's version contains in-frame clones alone and is incomplete. The table records about 19,000 clones, about 87% of them present only once.

The TCR sequence derives from a human donor with classical Hodgkin lymphoma. This chain links TRBV6-9 with TRBJ1-1; D unclear. Sequences were derived from CD8+ T cells from blood, sampled before the fourth cycle of nivolumab. This CDR3 reads CASNPRIMNTEAFF. The CDR3, as DNA: TGTGCCAGCAACCCACGGATCATGAACACTGAAGCTTTCTTT.